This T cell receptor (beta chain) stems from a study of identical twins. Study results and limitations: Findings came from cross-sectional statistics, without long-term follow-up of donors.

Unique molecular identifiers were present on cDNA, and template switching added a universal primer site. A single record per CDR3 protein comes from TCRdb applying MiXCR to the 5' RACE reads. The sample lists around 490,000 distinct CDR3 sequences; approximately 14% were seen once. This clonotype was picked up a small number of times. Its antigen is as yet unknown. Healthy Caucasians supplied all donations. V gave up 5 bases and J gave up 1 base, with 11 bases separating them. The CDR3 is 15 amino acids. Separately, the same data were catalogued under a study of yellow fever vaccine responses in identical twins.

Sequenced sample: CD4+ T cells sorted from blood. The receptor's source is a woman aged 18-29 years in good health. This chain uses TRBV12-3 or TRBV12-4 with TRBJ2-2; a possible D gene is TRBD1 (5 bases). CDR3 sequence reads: CASSPRGKNTGELFF. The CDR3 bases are TGTGCCAGCAGTCCTAGGGGCAAGAACACCGGGGAGCTGTTTTTT.